Presented here are 13 T cell receptor beta chains from one specimen sequenced in a study of cytomegalovirus exposure and HLA in healthy donors. Generated by immunoSEQ multiplex PCR, the TCRdb table keeps only in-frame clones and is missing some. The table records tens of thousands of clones, under 95% of them present only once. The sample was PBMCs. The receptors were gathered from a woman aged 18-29 years in good health and CMV-seronegative.

V is TRBV28 and J is TRBJ1-2; 7 nucleotides match TRBD1. V lost 2 bases and J lost 5; bases outside the gene matches: 8. The CDR3 is 15 amino acids. The germline V gene encodes CDR1 MDHEN and CDR2 SYDVKM. CDR3 residues: CASSLNRGGGYGYTF. CDR3 DNA: TGTGCCAGCAGTTTAAACAGGGGCGGCGGATATGGCTACACCTTC.

This clone occurred once. V usage is TRBV5-1 and J usage is TRBJ1-4, with a possible D match to TRBD1 (5 bases). Germline values: CDR1 SGHRS, CDR2 YFSETQ. Trimming cost V 0 bases and J 6 bases, with 12 bases left between them. The CDR3 runs to 15 residues. DNA for the CDR3: TGCGCCAGCAGCTTGGTCGGTCAAGGGGATGAAAAACTGTTTTTT. Translation: CASSLVGQGDEKLFF.

The count of this clone is one. The chain couples TRBV19 to TRBJ2-1, with TRBD2 matching 11 bases. The CDR3 sequence is 17 residues long. V gave up 3 bases and J gave up 4 bases; unmatched junction bases: 8. Germline loops: CDR1 LNHDA, CDR2 SQIVND (reference sequence). This chain's CDR3 is CASSIHPTSGVYNEQFF. The CDR3 DNA follows: TGTGCCAGTAGTATTCACCCGACTAGCGGGGTATACAATGAGCAGTTCTTC.

Only one count was recorded for this clone. The rearrangement joins TRBV5-6 to TRBJ1-1, with no clear D. Germline V CDR1 and CDR2: SGHDT, YYEEEE. The CDR3 has 15 amino acids. V lost 4 bases and J lost 0, with 13 bases in between. The CDR3 nucleotides read TGTGCCAGCAGCCCCTCCGGGGATATGAACACTGAAGCTTTCTTT. Translation: CASSPSGDMNTEAFF.

V is TRBV13 and J is TRBJ2-2; 8 nucleotides match TRBD1. Germline trimming cut 4 bases from V and 2 bases from J; bases unmatched to any gene: 6. The CDR3 has 16 residues. Germline-derived CDR1 and CDR2 are PRHDT and FYEKMQ (reference sequence). CDR3 in amino acids: CASSWDRNHNTGELFF. The CDR3 bases are TGTGCCAGCAGCTGGGACAGGAACCACAACACCGGGGAGCTGTTTTTT.

The J gene is TRBJ2-1, the V gene TRBV28; maybe TRBD1 (6 bases). Between the trimmed V and J ends, which lost 5 bases and 4 bases, there was a span of 12 bases. The CDR3 extends over 14 amino acids. Germline CDR1 and CDR2: MDHEN and SYDVKM. The DNA of the CDR3 is TGTGCCAGCAGTACAGGGTTCCCATACAATGAGCAGTTCTTC. As protein: CASSTGFPYNEQFF. The complete variable domain, with remaining parts taken from reference TRBV28 and TRBJ2-1, reads DVKVTQSSRYLVKRTGEKVFLECVQDMDHENMFWYRQDPGLGLRLIYFSYDVKMKEKGDIPEGYSVSREKKERFSLILESASTNQTSMYLCASSTGFPYNEQFFGPGTRLTVL.

The V gene is TRBV10-3, the J gene TRBJ2-5; 7 bases map to TRBD2. The germline V gene has CDR1 ENHRY and CDR2 SYGVKD. The CDR3 covers 16 residues. V was clipped by 10 bases and J by 0 bases; unmatched bases: 14. The DNA for the CDR3 is TGTGCCACCTTCGACCCCACTACTAGCGACCAAGAGACCCAGTACTTC. It codes for CATFDPTTSDQETQYF.

For the CDR3, the DNA is TGCGCCAGCCTCCAGACTAGCGGCAGGTCCTACAATGAGCAGTTCTTC. Translated: CASLQTSGRSYNEQFF. The chain carries TRBV10-1 and TRBJ2-1; 9 positions agree with TRBD2. This CDR3 comprises 16 residues. The V and J ends lost 8 bases and 1 base, in that order; junction bases with no gene match: 9. CDR1 and CDR2 (germline): WNHNN, SYGVQD (reference sequence).

This chain connects TRBV28 to TRBJ2-3; D is undetermined. CDR1 and CDR2 (germline): MDHEN, SYDVKM. The CDR3 consists of 14 residues. With 5 bases removed from V and 2 bases from J, the gap between germline ends came to 11 bases. CDR3 protein: CASSPLHTTDTQYF. CDR3 coding DNA: TGTGCCAGCAGTCCCCTCCACACCACAGATACGCAGTATTTT.

This CDR3 is CASSPPRTGGNSANSEAFF. The CDR3 DNA is TGCGCCAGCAGCCCGCCCCGGACAGGGGGGAATAGTGCGAATTCTGAAGCTTTCTTT. The chain has TRBV5-1 and TRBJ1-1; 10 bases fit TRBD1. The V gene end was trimmed by 4 bases and the J gene end by 6 bases; junction bases not matched to a gene: 21. Germline assignment: CDR1 SGHRS and CDR2 YFSETQ. The CDR3 contains 19 residues.

This chain links TRBV11-1 with TRBJ2-3, with D unclear. The CDR3 runs 13 residues. V was trimmed by 5 bases and J by 2 bases, leaving 8 bases between them. Germline CDR1 reads SGHAT; CDR2 reads FQDESV (reference sequence). The chain's CDR3 is CASSPLITDTQYF. The CDR3 DNA reads as TGTGCCAGCAGCCCTCTAATCACAGATACGCAGTATTTT.

V gene TRBV6-1 combines with J gene TRBJ2-6, with 8 nucleotides matching TRBD1. CDR3 size: 16 residues. CDR1 MNHNS and CDR2 SASEGT come from the germline V gene. Losses at the gene ends were 2 bases for V and 3 bases for J; bases not matched to a gene: 3. The CDR3 reads CASSEQGALGANVLTF. The DNA of the CDR3 is TGTGCCAGCAGTGAACAGGGGGCACTTGGGGCCAACGTCCTGACTTTC.

The chain carries TRBV7-6 and TRBJ2-5; 8 bases align to TRBD2. The V gene end was trimmed by 5 bases and the J gene end by 8 bases; junction bases not matched to a gene: 19. Germline V CDR1 and CDR2: SGHVS, FNYEAQ. The CDR3 is 17 residues long. In DNA form, the CDR3 reads TGTGCCAGCAGCCCCCAGAGATCCAAGCGGGGGCTTGGAACCCAGTACTTC. Its translation: CASSPQRSKRGLGTQYF.